Presented here are 31 T cell receptor beta chains from one specimen sequenced in a study of response to subunit inactivated influenza vaccine. One entry per CDR3 protein, called by TCRdb with MiXCR from the RT-PCR reads. This table holds roughly 290,000 distinct CDR3 sequences, 21% found once. The sequencing used PBMCs from blood, collected less than 22 months after vaccination. All receptors derive from a man between 50 and 70 years old who received an inactivated influenza vaccine.

The chain joins TRBV6-2 or TRBV6-3 to TRBJ1-5; D not resolved. CDR1 is MNHEY, CDR2 SVGEGT, per germline. This CDR3 is 12 amino acids long. Trimming removed 8 bases from V and 9 bases from J, with 14 bases in between. CDR3 nucleotides: TGTGCCAGCTTCGGGCGCGAAGGGCCCCAGCATTTT. Translated: CASFGREGPQHF.

V is TRBV20-1 and J is TRBJ2-7; D ambiguous. Trimming cost V 3 bases and J 2 bases, with 8 bases left between them. Germline CDR1 is DFQATT and CDR2 is SNEGSKA (reference sequence). The CDR3 consists of 12 residues. The CDR3 nucleotides are TGCAGTGCTAGTAGTATTACCTACGAGCAGTACTTC. This gives the protein CSASSITYEQYF.

This chain links TRBV4-3 with TRBJ1-4; D possibly corresponds to TRBD1 (6 bases). The V and J ends lost 4 bases and 4 bases respectively, with 10 bases between them. The germline V gene encodes CDR1 LGHNA and CDR2 YSLEER. This CDR3 spans 14 amino acids. The CDR3 bases are TGCGCCAGCAGCCCGGGGACAAGTAATGAAAAACTGTTTTTT. Translating gives CASSPGTSNEKLFF.

The chain couples TRBV20-1 to TRBJ1-5; D not certain. CDR1 DFQATT and CDR2 SNEGSKA come from the germline V gene (reference sequence). Trimming shortened V by 1 base and J by 0 bases, and 16 bases separated the two germline ends. This CDR3 has 17 residues. The CDR3 DNA sequence: TGCAGTGCTAGAGGCTGGCGGGGTCGAAATAGCAATCAGCCCCAGCATTTT. Residues: CSARGWRGRNSNQPQHF.

This clonotype was seen many times. V gene TRBV5-1 combines with J gene TRBJ1-6, with 7 bases lining up with TRBD1. This CDR3 has 17 amino acids. In germline, CDR1 is SGHRS, CDR2 YFSETQ. With V trimmed by 0 bases and J by 4 bases, 7 bases remained unmatched. This CDR3 is CASSLDGGRGYNSPLHF. CDR3 bases: TGCGCCAGCAGCTTGGATGGCGGCAGGGGGTATAATTCACCCCTCCACTTT.

This clonotype turned up a few times. This chain links TRBV19 with TRBJ1-5; D gene unclear. V was clipped by 7 bases and J by 2 bases, with 15 bases between them. This CDR3 has 15 amino acids. Germline CDR1 is LNHDA and CDR2 is SQIVND (reference sequence). In nucleotides, the CDR3 is TGTGCCAGTATCGCCCAGGATGGGGGCAATCAGCCCCAGCATTTT. This gives the protein CASIAQDGGNQPQHF.

This clonotype was counted many times. The chain is built from TRBV29-1 and TRBJ1-2; D perhaps matches TRBD1 (6 bases). The CDR3 is 11 residues long. Germline V gene data show CDR1 as SQVTM and CDR2 as ANQGSEA. Trimming pared 5 bases from V and 6 bases from J, leaving 10 bases between. Written as DNA, the CDR3 is TGCAGCGTTACGGGGGCGGATGGCTACACCTTC. Its translation: CSVTGADGYTF.

This clonotype was observed a handful of times. The gene calls are TRBV6-2 or TRBV6-3 and TRBJ1-5, with 8 positions matching TRBD1. The germline CDR1 and CDR2 sequences are MNHEY and SVGEGT. Trimming at V came to 6 bases and at J to 0 bases, leaving 10 bases not matched to a gene. The CDR3 covers 17 residues. CDR3 region: CASSRGRGRGSNQPQHF. CDR3 bases: TGTGCCAGCAGCCGGGGCAGGGGGCGAGGTAGCAATCAGCCCCAGCATTTT.

The rearrangement joins TRBV14 to TRBJ2-3, with 9 bases fitting TRBD1. Trimming at V came to 5 bases and at J to 4 bases, leaving 7 bases not matched to a gene. Germline CDR1 is SGHDN and CDR2 is FVKESK. CDR3 length equals 15 residues. CDR3 nucleotides: TGTGCCAGCAGCGAGGACAGGGGTTTTTCAGATACGCAGTATTTT. It encodes CASSEDRGFSDTQYF.

This clonotype was detected a few times. The rearrangement links TRBV12-3 or TRBV12-4 to TRBJ1-1, with TRBD1 identical over 8 bases. CDR3 length: 13 residues. V trimming: 5 bases; J trimming: 4 bases; junction bases outside the gene matches: 3. The CDR3 is CASSRTGFTEAFF. DNA of the CDR3: TGTGCCAGCAGTCGGACAGGGTTCACTGAAGCTTTCTTT.

The gene calls are TRBV12-3 or TRBV12-4 and TRBJ2-5; TRBD1 or TRBD2 may be the D gene (6 bases each). The CDR3 length is 14 residues. V gave up 0 bases and J gave up 4 bases, with 9 bases separating them. The chain's CDR3 is CASSLAGGLETQYF. The CDR3, as DNA: TGTGCCAGCAGTTTAGCTGGGGGGCTAGAGACCCAGTACTTC.

The V call is TRBV7-9, the J call TRBJ1-4; TRBD1 is a possible D gene (6 bases). The CDR3 sequence is 15 residues long. Trimming removed 8 bases from V and 2 bases from J, with 15 bases in between. Germline-derived CDR1 and CDR2 are SEHNR and FQNEAQ (reference sequence). Here the CDR3 DNA reads TGTGCCAGCGGAGCGGGGGCGACCACTAATGAAAAACTGTTTTTT. It is translated as CASGAGATTNEKLFF.

The rearrangement joins TRBV20-1 to TRBJ2-5, with D perhaps matching TRBD2 (8 bases). Germline CDR1 reads DFQATT; CDR2 reads SNEGSKA (reference sequence). The CDR3 loop spans 14 amino acids. The V and J ends lost 6 bases and 5 bases respectively, with 19 bases between them. CDR3 in amino acids: CSATGYGGRETQYF. The DNA of the CDR3 is TGCAGTGCGACAGGGTATGGCGGGAGGGAGACCCAGTACTTC.

This clonotype was counted a few times. This chain links TRBV10-2 with TRBJ2-2; possible D gene TRBD2, 5 bases. The CDR3 has 12 residues. The germline V gene encodes CDR1 WSHSY and CDR2 SAAADI. Trimming stripped 7 bases from V and 6 bases from J, with 9 bases between. The CDR3 DNA sequence: TGCGCCAGCACCGGACTGGCCGGGGAGCTGTTTTTT. Amino acids: CASTGLAGELFF.

This clonotype was found many times. This sequence joins TRBV12-3 or TRBV12-4 and TRBJ2-1; D is perhaps TRBD1 (6 bases). V was cut by 4 bases and J by 1 base, with 14 bases left in between. The CDR3 has 16 residues. This CDR3 is CASSSNDRLSYNEQFF. The CDR3 DNA reads as TGTGCCAGCAGTTCCAACGACAGGTTATCCTACAATGAGCAGTTCTTC.

This clonotype turned up a few times. The chain combines TRBV7-9 with TRBJ1-1, with D perhaps matching TRBD1 (5 bases). Germline CDR1 reads SEHNR; CDR2 reads FQNEAQ (reference sequence). The V end lost 2 bases, the J end lost 10 bases, and 20 bases lay between the germline ends. The CDR3 has 15 residues. The CDR3 here is CASSLPGLGGATAFF. The CDR3 DNA is TGTGCCAGCAGCTTACCTGGACTGGGGGGTGCGACAGCTTTCTTT.

This rearrangement joins TRBV6-1 to TRBJ1-1; no reliable D call. This CDR3 is built from 13 residues. CDR1 is MNHNS, CDR2 SASEGT, per germline. V was trimmed by 7 bases and J by 4 bases, leaving 13 bases between them. This CDR3 reads CASTKFFGTEAFF. The CDR3, as DNA: TGTGCCAGCACAAAATTCTTTGGCACTGAAGCTTTCTTT.

The chain has TRBV27 and TRBJ1-2; 8 bases are shared with TRBD1. Trimming took 6 bases from V and 6 from J; bases not matched to a gene: 12. This CDR3 is 15 amino acids long. Germline V gives CDR1 MNHEY, CDR2 SMNVEV (reference sequence). This chain's CDR3 is CASSPGQGLTDGYTF. CDR3 nucleotides: TGTGCCAGCAGCCCCGGACAGGGTCTGACAGATGGCTACACCTTC.

The chain joins TRBV20-1 to TRBJ2-1; TRBD2 agrees at 11 bases. The CDR3 extends over 18 amino acids. CDR1 is DFQATT, CDR2 SNEGSKA, per germline (reference sequence). The V gene end was trimmed by 1 base and the J gene end by 9 bases; junction bases not matched to a gene: 17. DNA for the CDR3: TGCAGTGCTAGAGGGGCGCTAGCGGGAGGACTTTTCGGTCGTGAGCAGTTCTTC. Its protein product is CSARGALAGGLFGREQFF.

This clonotype was observed many times. The chain combines TRBV11-2 with TRBJ1-5; possible D gene TRBD1, 5 bases. Germline CDR1 and CDR2: SGHAT and FQNNGV. The CDR3 has 16 amino acids. V lost 4 bases, J lost 1 base, and 14 bases lay in between. The CDR3 here is CASSSGGTPSNQPQHF. CDR3 DNA sequence: TGTGCCAGCAGCTCAGGAGGGACGCCCAGCAATCAGCCCCAGCATTTT.

This clonotype has a handful of counts. The genes are TRBV27 and TRBJ2-3, with 7 bases lining up with TRBD2. The V gene's germline CDR1 is MNHEY and CDR2 SMNVEV (reference sequence). J lost 1 base, V lost 1 base, and 5 bases had no gene match. CDR3 size: 16 residues. CDR3 sequence (DNA): TGTGCCAGCAGTTTATTGGCGGGAGTGGGCACAGATACGCAGTATTTT. It is translated as CASSLLAGVGTDTQYF.

The J gene is TRBJ2-1, the V gene TRBV4-2; tentative D call: TRBD1 (5 bases). V shed 4 bases and J shed 7 bases, with 14 bases lying between them. The germline CDR1 and CDR2 sequences are LGHNA and YNFKEQ. The CDR3 is made up of 14 amino acids. CDR3: CASSPGQAWNEQFF. The CDR3, as DNA: TGTGCCAGCAGCCCCGGACAAGCTTGGAATGAGCAGTTCTTC.

The DNA for the CDR3 is TGCAGTGCTAGAACCGGGACGGCGAACACTGAAGCTTTCTTT. The encoded protein is CSARTGTANTEAFF. The J gene is TRBJ1-1, the V gene TRBV20-1; TRBD1 is a possible D gene (5 bases). This CDR3 comprises 14 residues. V lost 2 bases to trimming and J lost 1 base, with 11 bases between them. Germline CDR1 is DFQATT and CDR2 is SNEGSKA (reference sequence).

The gene calls are TRBV25-1 and TRBJ2-3; 8 positions match TRBD2. The CDR3 covers 17 residues. V dropped 2 bases and J dropped 0; count of bases not matched to a gene: 7. The V gene's germline CDR1 is MGHDK and CDR2 SYGVNS. In DNA form, the CDR3 reads TGTGCCAGCAGTGAAGGTAGCGGGATCGGGAGCACAGATACGCAGTATTTT. Protein product: CASSEGSGIGSTDTQYF.

J is TRBJ1-5 and V is TRBV6-2 or TRBV6-3, with 12 bases matching TRBD1. Germline values: CDR1 MNHEY, CDR2 SVGEGT. The CDR3 covers 16 residues. The V gene end was trimmed by 1 base and the J gene end by 6 bases; junction bases not matched to a gene: 4. The CDR3 loop is CASSYWGQGAGQPQHF. CDR3 in DNA: TGTGCCAGCAGTTACTGGGGACAGGGGGCCGGTCAGCCCCAGCATTTT.

This clonotype was counted between two and nine times. The chain employs TRBV11-2 and TRBJ2-5; D gene uncertain. In germline, CDR1 is SGHAT, CDR2 FQNNGV. Between the trimmed V and J ends, which lost 1 base and 5 bases, there was a span of 8 bases. The CDR3 runs to 13 residues. The CDR3 here is CASSLAVEETQYF. The DNA of the CDR3 is TGTGCCAGCAGCTTAGCAGTGGAGGAGACCCAGTACTTC.

The V call is TRBV7-9, the J call TRBJ2-3, with D tentatively TRBD2 (6 bases). Trimming pared 5 bases from V and 0 bases from J, leaving 15 bases between. The CDR3 spans 16 residues. Germline loops: CDR1 SEHNR, CDR2 FQNEAQ (reference sequence). The CDR3 reads CASSTWRAGSTDTQYF. The CDR3, as DNA: TGTGCCAGCAGCACATGGAGGGCCGGTAGCACAGATACGCAGTATTTT. The full variable domain, its missing parts supplied by reference TRBV7-9 and TRBJ2-3, is DTGVSQNPRHKITKRGQNVTFRCDPISEHNRLYWYRQTLGQGPEFLTYFQNEAQLEKSRLLSDRFSAERPKGSFSTLEIQRTEQGDSAMYLCASSTWRAGSTDTQYFGPGTRLTVL.

Only a few counts were recorded for this clonotype. This rearrangement joins TRBV5-1 to TRBJ2-1, with 12 positions matching TRBD2. Germline values: CDR1 SGHRS, CDR2 YFSETQ. CDR3 length: 15 amino acids. J lost 7 bases, V lost 4 bases, and 6 bases had no gene match. The CDR3 region has the DNA TGCGCCAGCAGCCGCCAACTAGCGGGAGGTAATGAGCAGTTCTTC. Translating gives CASSRQLAGGNEQFF.

This clonotype was observed a few times. The chain employs TRBV7-9 and TRBJ2-2; 7 bases fit TRBD1. CDR1 is SEHNR and CDR2 is FQNEAQ in the germline V gene (reference sequence). The CDR3 is made up of 17 amino acids. V trimming: 4 bases; J trimming: 2 bases; junction bases outside the gene matches: 10. The CDR3 DNA reads TGTGCCAGCAGCTGGGGACCAGGGGGATTAAACACCGGGGAGCTGTTTTTT. The encoded protein is CASSWGPGGLNTGELFF. The entire variable domain, with the rest obtained from reference TRBV7-9 and TRBJ2-2, is as follows: DTGVSQNPRHKITKRGQNVTFRCDPISEHNRLYWYRQTLGQGPEFLTYFQNEAQLEKSRLLSDRFSAERPKGSFSTLEIQRTEQGDSAMYLCASSWGPGGLNTGELFFGEGSRLTVL.

This clonotype was seen a few times. The rearrangement links TRBV28 to TRBJ2-2; possibly TRBD1 or TRBD2 for D (5 bases each). Per germline, CDR1 MDHEN and CDR2 SYDVKM. This CDR3 comprises 18 residues. The V end was cut by 5 bases, the J end by 2 bases, with 21 bases between. CDR3 amino acids: CASSPNPGQLLNTGELFF. CDR3 in DNA: TGTGCCAGCAGTCCCAATCCGGGGCAGCTGCTTAACACCGGGGAGCTGTTTTTT.

The chain recombines TRBV5-1 with TRBJ2-1; 10 bases fit TRBD2. The germline V gene has CDR1 SGHRS and CDR2 YFSETQ. The J segment lost 6 bases and the V segment lost 10 bases, leaving 19 bases of the junction unmatched. This CDR3 is 17 amino acids long. The CDR3 nucleotides read TGCGCCTCTTCACGGGGGCTAGCGGGAGCGTTCGGCAATGAGCAGTTCTTC. Residues: CASSRGLAGAFGNEQFF. Full variable domain (remainder filled in from reference TRBV5-1 and TRBJ2-1): KAGVTQTPRYLIKTRGQQVTLSCSPISGHRSVSWYQQTPGQGLQFLFEYFSETQRNKGNFPGRFSGRQFSNSRSEMNVSTLELGDSALYLCASSRGLAGAFGNEQFFGPGTRLTVL.